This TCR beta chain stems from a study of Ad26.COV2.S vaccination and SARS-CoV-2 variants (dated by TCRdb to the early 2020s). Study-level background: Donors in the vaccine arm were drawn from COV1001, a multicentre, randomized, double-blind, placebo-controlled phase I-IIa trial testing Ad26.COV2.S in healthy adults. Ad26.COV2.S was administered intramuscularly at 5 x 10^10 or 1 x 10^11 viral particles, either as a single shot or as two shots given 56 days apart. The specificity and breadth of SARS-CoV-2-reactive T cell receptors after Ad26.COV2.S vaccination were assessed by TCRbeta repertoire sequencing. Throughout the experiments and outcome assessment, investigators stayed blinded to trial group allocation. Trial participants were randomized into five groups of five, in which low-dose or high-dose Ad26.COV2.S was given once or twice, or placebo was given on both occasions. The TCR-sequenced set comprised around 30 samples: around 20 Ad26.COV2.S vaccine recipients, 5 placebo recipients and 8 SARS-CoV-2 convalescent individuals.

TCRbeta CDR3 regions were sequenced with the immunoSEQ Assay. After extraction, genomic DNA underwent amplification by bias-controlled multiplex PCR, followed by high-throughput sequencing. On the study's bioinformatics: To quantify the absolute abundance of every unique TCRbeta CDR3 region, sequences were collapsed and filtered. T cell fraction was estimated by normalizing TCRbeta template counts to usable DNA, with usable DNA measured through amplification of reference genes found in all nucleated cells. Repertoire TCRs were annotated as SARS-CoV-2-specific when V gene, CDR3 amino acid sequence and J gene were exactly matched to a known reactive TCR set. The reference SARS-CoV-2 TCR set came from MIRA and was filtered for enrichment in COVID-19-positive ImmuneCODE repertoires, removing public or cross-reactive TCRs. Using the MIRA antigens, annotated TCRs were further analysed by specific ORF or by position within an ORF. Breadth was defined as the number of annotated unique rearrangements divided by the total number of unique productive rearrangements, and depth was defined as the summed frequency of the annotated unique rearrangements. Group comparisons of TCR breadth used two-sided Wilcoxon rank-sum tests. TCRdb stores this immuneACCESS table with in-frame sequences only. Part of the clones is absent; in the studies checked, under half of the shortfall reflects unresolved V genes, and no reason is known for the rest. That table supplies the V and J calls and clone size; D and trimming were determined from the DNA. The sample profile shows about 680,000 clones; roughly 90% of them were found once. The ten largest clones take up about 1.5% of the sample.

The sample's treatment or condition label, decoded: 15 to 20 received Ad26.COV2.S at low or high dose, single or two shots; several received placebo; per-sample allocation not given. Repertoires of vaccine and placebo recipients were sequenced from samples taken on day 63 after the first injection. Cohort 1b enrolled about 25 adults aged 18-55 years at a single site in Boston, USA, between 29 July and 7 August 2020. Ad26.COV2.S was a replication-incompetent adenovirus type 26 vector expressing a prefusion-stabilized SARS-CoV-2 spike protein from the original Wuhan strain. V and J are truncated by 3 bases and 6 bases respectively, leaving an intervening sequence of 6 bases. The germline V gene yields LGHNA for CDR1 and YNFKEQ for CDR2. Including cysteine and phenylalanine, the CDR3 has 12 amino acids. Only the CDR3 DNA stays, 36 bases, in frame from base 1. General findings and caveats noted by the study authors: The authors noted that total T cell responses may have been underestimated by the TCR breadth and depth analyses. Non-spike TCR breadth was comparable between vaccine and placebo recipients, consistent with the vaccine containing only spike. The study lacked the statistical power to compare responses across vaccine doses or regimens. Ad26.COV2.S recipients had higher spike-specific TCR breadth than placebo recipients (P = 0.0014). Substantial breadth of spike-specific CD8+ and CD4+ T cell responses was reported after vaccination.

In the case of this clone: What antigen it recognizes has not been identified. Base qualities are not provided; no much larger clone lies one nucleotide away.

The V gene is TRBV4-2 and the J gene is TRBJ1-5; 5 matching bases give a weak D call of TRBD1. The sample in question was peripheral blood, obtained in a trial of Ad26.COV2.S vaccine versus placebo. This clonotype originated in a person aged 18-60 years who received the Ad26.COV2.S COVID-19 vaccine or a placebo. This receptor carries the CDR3 CASSQGVQPQHF. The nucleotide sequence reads TGTGCCAGCAGCCAGGGGGTTCAGCCCCAGCATTTT.